This TCR beta chain was captured in a study of Graves' ophthalmopathy and Graves' hyperthyroidism. Study findings and constraints: Researchers report that a 13-signature model separated ophthalmopathy from stable hyperthyroidism, posting about 91% sensitivity and roughly 81% specificity.

Exclusion applied to patients with other autoimmune diseases, uncontrolled infections, pregnancy or lactation. Sampling 10 ml of fresh peripheral blood provided the PBMCs. Amplified material comprised TCR beta CDR3 regions derived from RNA transcripts. HTBI primers primed a first-round RT-PCR, and a second-round multiplex PCR followed. TCRdb used MiXCR to reprocess the multiplex PCR reads, holding one entry per CDR3 protein. The sample shows almost 750,000 distinct CDR3 sequences, roughly two fifths of them seen only once. In regard to this clonotype: Its antigen is still unknown. A far more abundant clone sits one base away, making this likely a read error.

This CDR3 spans 14 amino acids. Germline assignment: CDR1 SGHTA and CDR2 FQGNSA. The V segment lost 5 bases and the J segment 2 bases; nucleotides outside the gene matches: 5. This sequence was found in an adult man with Graves' ophthalmopathy. Source material: peripheral blood. The gene calls are TRBV7-2 and TRBJ2-7; the match to TRBD1 covers 8 bases. CDR3 sequence: CASSPGQATYEQYF. The CDR3 DNA is TGTGCCAGCAGCCCGGGACAGGCAACCTACGAGCAGTACTTC.